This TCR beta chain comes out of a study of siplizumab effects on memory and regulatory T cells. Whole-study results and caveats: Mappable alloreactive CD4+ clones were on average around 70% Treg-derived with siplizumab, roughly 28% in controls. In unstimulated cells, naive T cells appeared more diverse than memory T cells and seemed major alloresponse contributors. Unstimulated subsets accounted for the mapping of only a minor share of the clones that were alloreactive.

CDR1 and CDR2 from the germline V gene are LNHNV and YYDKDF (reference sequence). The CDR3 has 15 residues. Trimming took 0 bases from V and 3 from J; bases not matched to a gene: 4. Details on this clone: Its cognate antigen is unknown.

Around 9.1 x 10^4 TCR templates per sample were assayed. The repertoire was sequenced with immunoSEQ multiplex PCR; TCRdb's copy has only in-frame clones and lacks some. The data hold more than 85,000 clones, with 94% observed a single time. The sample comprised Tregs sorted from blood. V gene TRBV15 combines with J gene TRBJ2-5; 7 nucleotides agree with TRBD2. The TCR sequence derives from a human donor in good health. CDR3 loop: CATSRDSGREETQYF. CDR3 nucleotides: TGTGCCACCAGCAGAGATTCAGGGAGGGAAGAGACCCAGTACTTC. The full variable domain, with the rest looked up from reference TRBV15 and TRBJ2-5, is DAMVIQNPRYQVTQFGKPVTLSCSQTLNHNVMYWYQQKSSQAPKLLFHYYDKDFNNEADTPDNFQSRRPNTSFCFLDIRSPGLGDTAMYLCATSRDSGREETQYFGPGTRLLVL.